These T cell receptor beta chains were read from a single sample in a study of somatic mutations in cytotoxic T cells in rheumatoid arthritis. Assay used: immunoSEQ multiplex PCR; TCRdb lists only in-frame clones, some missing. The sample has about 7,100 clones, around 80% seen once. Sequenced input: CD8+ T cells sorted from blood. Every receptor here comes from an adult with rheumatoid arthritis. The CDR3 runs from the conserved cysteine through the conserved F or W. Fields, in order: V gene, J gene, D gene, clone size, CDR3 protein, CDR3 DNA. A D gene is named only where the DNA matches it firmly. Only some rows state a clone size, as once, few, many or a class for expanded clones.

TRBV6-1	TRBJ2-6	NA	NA	CASSEDFRGSGANVLTF	TGTGCCAGCAGTGAAGATTTCAGGGGCTCTGGGGCCAACGTCCTGACTTTC
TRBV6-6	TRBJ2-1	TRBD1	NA	CASSYTGGNNEQFF	TGTGCCAGCAGTTACACAGGGGGCAATAATGAGCAGTTCTTC
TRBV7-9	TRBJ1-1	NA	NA	CASSRGGTEAFF	TGTGCCAGCTCGAGGGGGGGGACTGAAGCTTTCTTT
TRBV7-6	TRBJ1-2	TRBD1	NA	CASSSRAGGGNYGYTF	TGTGCCAGCAGCTCAAGAGCAGGGGGAGGTAACTATGGCTACACCTTC
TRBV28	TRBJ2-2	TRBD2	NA	CASSNRDYLTGELFF	TGTGCCAGCAGTAACCGGGACTATCTTACCGGGGAGCTGTTTTTT
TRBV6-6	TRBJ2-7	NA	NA	CASSYRNRSYEQYF	TGTGCCAGCAGTTACAGGAATCGGTCCTACGAGCAGTACTTC
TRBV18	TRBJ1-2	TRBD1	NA	CASSLRDRTGKDGYTF	TGTGCCAGCTCACTTCGGGACAGGACAGGGAAAGATGGCTACACCTTC
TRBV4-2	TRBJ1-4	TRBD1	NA	CASSPMTGAEKLFF	TGTGCCAGCAGCCCTATGACAGGGGCTGAAAAACTGTTTTTT
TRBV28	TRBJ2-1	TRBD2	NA	CASSLAGGSYNEQFF	TGTGCCAGCAGTCTAGCGGGGGGTTCCTACAATGAGCAGTTCTTC
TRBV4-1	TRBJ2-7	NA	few	CASSHEPTGPPFYEQYF	TGCGCCAGCAGCCACGAACCCACAGGGCCTCCCTTCTACGAGCAGTACTTC
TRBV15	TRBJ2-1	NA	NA	CATSSSVGLGVFNEQFF	TGTGCCACCAGCAGCTCGGTCGGGCTAGGTGTCTTCAATGAGCAGTTCTTC
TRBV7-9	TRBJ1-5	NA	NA	CASSLGSLTENSNQPQHF	TGTGCCAGCAGCTTAGGGTCCTTGACCGAAAATAGCAATCAGCCCCAGCATTTT
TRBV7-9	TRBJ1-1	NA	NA	CASSLAGPGDYRAEAFF	TGTGCCAGCAGCTTAGCAGGGCCAGGCGACTACCGCGCTGAAGCTTTCTTT
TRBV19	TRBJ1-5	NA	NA	CASSSSSNQPQHF	TGTGCCAGTAGTAGTAGTAGCAATCAGCCCCAGCATTTT
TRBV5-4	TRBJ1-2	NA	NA	CASSQDRLTGGYTF	TGCGCCAGCAGCCAAGATCGACTTACAGGCGGCTACACCTTC
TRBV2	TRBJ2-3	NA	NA	CASVLTDTQYF	TGTGCCAGCGTTCTCACAGATACGCAGTATTTT
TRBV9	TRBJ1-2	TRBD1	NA	CASSVGTGAGYGYTF	TGTGCCAGCAGCGTGGGGACAGGGGCGGGCTATGGCTACACCTTC
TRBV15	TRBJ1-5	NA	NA	CATRVGTARNQPQHF	TGTGCCACCAGAGTCGGGACGGCCCGCAATCAGCCCCAGCATTTT
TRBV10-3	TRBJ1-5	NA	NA	CAISGSGGLQPQHF	TGTGCCATCAGTGGATCGGGGGGGCTTCAGCCCCAGCATTTT
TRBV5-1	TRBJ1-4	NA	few	CASSLGGGDEKLFF	TGCGCCAGCAGCTTGGGGGGCGGCGATGAAAAACTGTTTTTT
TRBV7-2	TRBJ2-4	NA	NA	CASSLARAVQNIQYF	TGTGCCAGCAGCTTAGCGAGGGCAGTACAAAACATTCAGTACTTC
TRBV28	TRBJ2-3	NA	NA	CASSLFLGGIVTQYF	TGTGCCAGCAGTTTATTTCTGGGGGGCATCGTGACGCAGTATTTT
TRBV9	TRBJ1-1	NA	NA	CASSVVGSGFPEAFF	TGTGCCAGCAGCGTAGTAGGGTCGGGTTTCCCTGAAGCTTTCTTT
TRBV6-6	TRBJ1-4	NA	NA	CASRLVDLNEKLFF	TGTGCCAGCAGGCTCGTGGACCTTAATGAAAAACTGTTTTTT
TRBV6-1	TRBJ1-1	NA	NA	CASSPGTAMNTEAFF	TGTGCCAGCAGCCCGGGAACCGCAATGAACACTGAAGCTTTCTTT
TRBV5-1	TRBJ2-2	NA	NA	CASSLVTGKELFF	TGCGCCAGCAGCTTGGTAACAGGCAAGGAGCTGTTTTTT
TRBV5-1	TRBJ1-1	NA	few	CASSFTGLNTEAFF	TGCGCCAGCAGCTTCACAGGGTTAAACACTGAAGCTTTCTTT
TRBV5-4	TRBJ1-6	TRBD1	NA	CASSYLDRLDSPLHF	TGTGCCAGCAGCTACCTGGACAGGCTGGATTCACCCCTCCACTTT
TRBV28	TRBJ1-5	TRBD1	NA	CASRPQQGTYSNQPQHF	TGTGCCAGCAGACCCCAACAGGGGACTTATAGCAATCAGCCCCAGCATTTT
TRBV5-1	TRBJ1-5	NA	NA	CASSLQGTSNQPQHF	TGCGCCAGCAGCTTACAGGGCACAAGCAATCAGCCCCAGCATTTT
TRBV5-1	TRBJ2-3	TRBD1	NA	CASSSMDRGMTDTQYF	TGCGCCAGCAGCTCCATGGACAGGGGCATGACAGATACGCAGTATTTT
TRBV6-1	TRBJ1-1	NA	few	CASSEGGLNTEAFF	TGTGCCAGCAGTGAAGGGGGGTTGAACACTGAAGCTTTCTTT
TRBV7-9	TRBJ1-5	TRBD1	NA	CASSLGPTGGRNQPQHF	TGTGCCAGCAGCTTAGGCCCGACAGGGGGCAGAAATCAGCCCCAGCATTTT
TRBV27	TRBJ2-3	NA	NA	CASSPPTSGGSTDTQYF	TGTGCCAGCAGTCCCCCCACGTCTGGGGGGAGTACAGATACGCAGTATTTT
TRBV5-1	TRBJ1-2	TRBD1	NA	CASSMTGGDYGYTF	TGCGCCAGCAGCATGACAGGGGGAGACTATGGCTACACCTTC
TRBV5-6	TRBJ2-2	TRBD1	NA	CASSYWTGILANTGELFF	TGTGCCAGCAGCTACTGGACAGGTATCCTCGCGAACACCGGGGAGCTGTTTTTT
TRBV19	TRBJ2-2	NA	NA	CASSLSGQGWTGELFF	TGTGCCAGTAGTCTCTCCGGCCAGGGGTGGACCGGGGAGCTGTTTTTT
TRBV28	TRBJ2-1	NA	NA	CASYEARSSYNEQFF	TGTGCCAGCTATGAAGCCCGGAGCTCCTACAATGAGCAGTTCTTC
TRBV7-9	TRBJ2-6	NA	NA	CITGAGANVLTF	TGTATAACGGGTGCTGGGGCCAACGTCCTGACTTTC
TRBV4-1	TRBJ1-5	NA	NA	CASRQDPGSNQPQHF	TGCGCCAGCCGACAGGACCCAGGGAGCAATCAGCCCCAGCATTTT
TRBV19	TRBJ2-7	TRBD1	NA	CASSLNGQGAYEQYF	TGTGCCAGTAGTCTAAATGGACAGGGGGCCTACGAGCAGTACTTC
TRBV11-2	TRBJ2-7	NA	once	CASSLDTAAHEQYF	TGTGCCAGCAGCTTAGATACGGCGGCGCACGAGCAGTACTTC
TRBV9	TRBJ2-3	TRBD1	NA	CASSARPGTGVKDTQYF	TGTGCCAGCAGCGCCAGACCCGGGACAGGGGTGAAAGATACGCAGTATTTT
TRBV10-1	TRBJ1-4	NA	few	CASSPGIPNEKLFF	TGCGCCAGCAGCCCAGGGATTCCTAATGAAAAACTGTTTTTT
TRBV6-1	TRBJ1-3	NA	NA	CASRFRQSSGNTIYF	TGTGCCAGCAGATTTCGACAGAGCTCTGGAAACACCATATATTTT
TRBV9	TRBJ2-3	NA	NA	CASSVSGSTDTQYF	TGTGCCAGCAGCGTATCGGGTTCCACAGATACGCAGTATTTT
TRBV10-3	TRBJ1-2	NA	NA	CAISESAGNYGYTF	TGTGCCATCAGTGAGTCGGCGGGGAACTATGGCTACACCTTC
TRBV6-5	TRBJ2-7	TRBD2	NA	CASSYGGSGGPYEQYF	TGTGCCAGCAGTTACGGAGGGAGCGGGGGGCCCTACGAGCAGTACTTC
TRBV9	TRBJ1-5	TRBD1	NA	CASSPSDRDNQPQHF	TGTGCCAGCAGCCCCTCGGACAGGGACAATCAGCCCCAGCATTTT
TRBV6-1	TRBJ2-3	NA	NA	CASSEDTTDTQYF	TGTGCCAGCAGTGAAGACACCACAGATACGCAGTATTTT
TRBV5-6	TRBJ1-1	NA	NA	CASSLLGPLGTEAFF	TGTGCCAGCAGCTTACTTGGCCCCCTCGGGACTGAAGCTTTCTTT
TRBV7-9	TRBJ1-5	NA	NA	CASSLEGRTSSPQHF	TGTGCCAGCAGCTTAGAGGGGCGGACCTCTTCTCCCCAGCATTTT
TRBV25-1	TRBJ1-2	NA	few	CASSEYGGASYGYTF	TGTGCCAGCAGTGAATACGGGGGAGCGAGCTATGGCTACACCTTC
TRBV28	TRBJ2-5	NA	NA	CASSLWGRQETQYF	TGTGCCAGCAGTTTATGGGGGCGCCAAGAGACCCAGTACTTC
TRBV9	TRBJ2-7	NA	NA	CASSVAGEYGEQYF	TGTGCCAGCAGCGTAGCGGGGGAGTACGGCGAGCAGTACTTC
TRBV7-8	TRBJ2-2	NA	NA	CASSLVVGSTGELFF	TGTGCCAGCAGCTTAGTGGTAGGGAGCACCGGGGAGCTGTTTTTT
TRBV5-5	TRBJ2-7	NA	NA	CASSLREFYEQYF	TGTGCCAGCAGCTTGAGAGAGTTCTACGAGCAGTACTTC
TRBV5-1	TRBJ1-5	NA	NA	CASSLTGQPQHF	TGCGCCAGCAGCTTAACAGGGCAGCCCCAGCATTTT